These T cell receptor beta chains were read from a single sample in a study of cytomegalovirus exposure and HLA in healthy donors. Assay: immunoSEQ multiplex PCR; the TCRdb copy retains only in-frame clones and omits some. The sample consists of just over 70,000 clones, over 70% of them appearing once. Sequenced input: PBMCs. Source of these receptors: a human donor in good health. Each CDR3 is given with its conserved first and last residue. Fields, in order: J gene, D gene, V gene, clone size, CDR3 length, CDR3 DNA, CDR3 protein. The D gene is left open where the match is weak. Only some rows state a clone size, as once, few, many or a class for expanded clones.

>TRBJ2-2|TRBD2|TRBV28|-|16
TGTGCCAGCAGTCCTGGGTGGGCGGGAGTGACCGGGGAGCTGTTTTTT
CASSPGWAGVTGELFF
>TRBJ2-7|TRBD2|TRBV6-5|-|14
TGTGCCAGCTCCCTAGCGGGAGGTTCGTACGAGCAGTACTTC
CASSLAGGSYEQYF
>TRBJ1-2|-|TRBV25-1|-|12
TGTGCCTCCTACGACAGAAACTATGGCTACACCTTC
CASYDRNYGYTF
>TRBJ2-7|-|TRBV7-2|-|12
TGTGCCAGCAGCTTAAGGGGGTGGGAGCAGTACTTC
CASSLRGWEQYF
>TRBJ2-2|-|TRBV29-1|-|14
TGCAGCGTCGTGTACACCCTCAACACCGGGGAGCTGTTTTTT
CSVVYTLNTGELFF
>TRBJ2-2|TRBD2|TRBV6-4|-|13
TGTGCCAGCAGCGGGAGGGACACCGGGGAGCTGTTTTTT
CASSGRDTGELFF
>TRBJ1-1|TRBD1|TRBV25-1|-|13
TGTGCCAGCAGTGACTCAGGGGGGACTGAAGCTTTCTTT
CASSDSGGTEAFF
>TRBJ1-2|-|TRBV7-8|-|13
TGTGCCAGCAGCTTCGACACGAACTATGGCTACACCTTC
CASSFDTNYGYTF
>TRBJ2-7|TRBD1|TRBV5-4|few|13
TGTGCCGCGACAGGGGGAAGCTCCTACGAGCAGTACTTC
CAATGGSSYEQYF
>TRBJ2-1|TRBD1|TRBV6-1|-|15
TGTGCCAGCAGGGATACAGGGGGCGCCCACAATGAGCAGTTCTTC
CASRDTGGAHNEQFF
>TRBJ2-2|TRBD2|TRBV5-1|-|16
TGCGCCAGCAGCAAACTAGCGGGAGTCGACACCGGGGAGCTGTTTTTT
CASSKLAGVDTGELFF
>TRBJ1-2|-|TRBV9|-|12
TGTGCCAGCAGCGGAGGGAGCTATGGCTACACCTTC
CASSGGSYGYTF
>TRBJ2-7|TRBD1|TRBV30|-|13
TGTGCCTGGAGTGGCGACAGGGGATACGAGCAGTACTTC
CAWSGDRGYEQYF
>TRBJ1-4|-|TRBV7-8|-|14
TGTGCCAGCAGCCCCCGGGACACTCCAGTAAAACTGTTTTTT
CASSPRDTPVKLFF
>TRBJ2-7|-|TRBV9|medium-sized|12
TGTGCCAGCAGCCTGGGAGGCGGCGAGCAGTACTTC
CASSLGGGEQYF
>TRBJ2-3|-|TRBV7-9|few|17
TGTGCCAGCAGCTTCCGGGAGGGACAGGGAGACGCAGATACGCAGTATTTT
CASSFREGQGDADTQYF
>TRBJ1-4|TRBD1|TRBV6-1|-|15
TGTGCCAGCAGTGAACTTACAGGGGGAAGTGAAAAACTGTTTTTT
CASSELTGGSEKLFF
>TRBJ2-7|-|TRBV5-1|-|14
TGCGCCAGCAGCCCGGGCAGCGGGCCCTACGAGCAGTACTTC
CASSPGSGPYEQYF
>TRBJ2-1|TRBD2|TRBV6-5|few|15
TGTGCCAGCAGTTTAGCGGGAGGGGCATACAATGAGCAGTTCTTC
CASSLAGGAYNEQFF
>TRBJ1-5|-|TRBV28|-|13
TGTGCCAGCAGTTTCATCTTAGATCAGCCCCAGCATTTT
CASSFILDQPQHF
>TRBJ2-7|-|TRBV5-5|-|13
TGTGCCAGCAGCAACCTCAGGGCGTGGGAGCAGTACTTC
CASSNLRAWEQYF
>TRBJ1-5|-|TRBV6-1|-|14
TGTGCCAGCAGGCTTTCGGGGAGCAATCAGCCCCAGCATTTT
CASRLSGSNQPQHF
>TRBJ2-7|-|TRBV7-9|-|14
TGTGCCAGCAGCTTAGAGCGACTGATCAACGAGCAGTACTTC
CASSLERLINEQYF
>TRBJ2-7|TRBD1|TRBV5-1|few|14
TGCGCCAGCAGCTCCGGACAGGCTGCCTACGAGCAGTACTTC
CASSSGQAAYEQYF
>TRBJ1-2|TRBD1|TRBV2|-|16
TGTGCCAGCAGTGAGGAGACAGGGCCCTGGGGCTATGGCTACACCTTC
CASSEETGPWGYGYTF
>TRBJ1-2|-|TRBV4-2|-|16
TGTGCCAGCAGCCAAGAGGGTTCCAGGGCCGGCTATGGCTACACCTTC
CASSQEGSRAGYGYTF
>TRBJ1-5|-|TRBV5-1|-|17
TGCGCCAGCCCCCGGGACACCGACCCCACTAGCAATCAGCCCCAGCATTTT
CASPRDTDPTSNQPQHF
>TRBJ2-3|TRBD2|TRBV2|-|15
TGTGCCAGCAGTGAATGGGCGGGAGGGCGAGATACGCAGTATTTT
CASSEWAGGRDTQYF
>TRBJ2-7|-|TRBV6-1|-|14
TGTGCCAGCAGCGTCGTGCAGGGCCCCTACGAGCAGTACTTC
CASSVVQGPYEQYF
>TRBJ2-2|TRBD2|TRBV6-5|-|15
TGTGCCAGCAGTTACTCGGGACTAGCGGGAGGGGAGCTGTTTTTT
CASSYSGLAGGELFF
>TRBJ2-1|TRBD1|TRBV7-3|-|18
TGTGCCAGCAGCTCCTTACATTCGGGGCAGGGGGAGTCCAATGAGCAGTTCTTC
CASSSLHSGQGESNEQFF
>TRBJ2-7|-|TRBV28|-|13
TGTGCCAGCAGTTTAGGGAGCTCCTACGAGCAGTACTTC
CASSLGSSYEQYF
>TRBJ1-5|-|TRBV5-4|many|13
TGTGCCAGCAGTTCAGATTACAATCAGCCCCAGCATTTT
CASSSDYNQPQHF
>TRBJ2-1|TRBD2|TRBV4-1|-|16
TGCGCCAGCAGCCAAGATTTAAGCGGGAGTATCTTTGAGCAGTTCTTC
CASSQDLSGSIFEQFF
>TRBJ1-1|-|TRBV9|-|15
TGTGCCAGCAGCGTAGCTGGGGGGAAGGACACTGAAGCTTTCTTT
CASSVAGGKDTEAFF
>TRBJ2-3|-|TRBV7-3|few|16
TGTGCCAGCAGCGCGGACTTTTTCCCTCTCACAGATACGCAGTATTTT
CASSADFFPLTDTQYF
>TRBJ1-2|TRBD1|TRBV6-5|-|14
TGTGCCAGCAGTACAGGGGACGCCGGGATGGGCTACACCTTC
CASSTGDAGMGYTF
>TRBJ1-1|TRBD1|TRBV28|-|16
TGTGCCAGCAGTTGGAGGACAGGGACTTGGAACACTGAAGCTTTCTTT
CASSWRTGTWNTEAFF
>TRBJ2-7|-|TRBV28|-|14
TGTGCCAGCATTCAAGGGGGACCAACCTACGAGCAGTACTTC
CASIQGGPTYEQYF
>TRBJ2-2|-|TRBV5-1|-|14
TGCGCCAGCAGCCAAACGAGTATCACCGGGGAGCTGTTTTTT
CASSQTSITGELFF
>TRBJ1-3|-|TRBV5-1|-|15
TGCGCCAGCAGCCCTGGCACAGTCTCTGGAAACACCATATATTTT
CASSPGTVSGNTIYF
>TRBJ2-1|TRBD2|TRBV29-1|-|15
TGCAGCGTTGAAACTCGGGAGGGCCCATCCGATGAGCAGTTCTTC
CSVETREGPSDEQFF
>TRBJ1-5|TRBD1|TRBV7-4|-|13
TGTGCCAGCAGCGGGGACAGGCATCAGCCCCAGCATTTT
CASSGDRHQPQHF
>TRBJ2-5|-|TRBV9|-|11
TGTGCCAGCAGCTCCGAGGGGACCCAGTACTTC
CASSSEGTQYF
>TRBJ2-5|-|TRBV25-1|-|10
TGTGCCAGCAGAGAGGAGACCCAGTACTTC
CASREETQYF
>TRBJ2-5|-|TRBV5-1|few|14
TGCGCCAGCAGCTTGGGAGTAACTCAAGAGACCCAGTACTTC
CASSLGVTQETQYF
>TRBJ1-3|-|TRBV6-5|-|15
TGTGCCAGCAGGCTAACAGAGACCTCTGGAAACACCATATATTTT
CASRLTETSGNTIYF
>TRBJ2-3|TRBD2|TRBV27|once|15
TGTGCCAGCAGTTTCTTAGCGGGGAGCACAGATACGCAGTATTTT
CASSFLAGSTDTQYF
>TRBJ2-7|-|TRBV7-2|once|16
TGTGCCAGCAGCTTAGCGCTACAGTATTTCGCTACCGAGCAGTACTTC
CASSLALQYFATEQYF
>TRBJ2-3|-|TRBV6-1|-|15
TGTGCCAGCAGTCCGACAGCCCTTAGCACAGATACGCAGTATTTT
CASSPTALSTDTQYF
>TRBJ2-2|-|TRBV7-6|-|16
TGTGCCAGCAGCCGGACTGTTCTAACGAACACCGGGGAGCTGTTTTTT
CASSRTVLTNTGELFF
>TRBJ2-2|-|TRBV27|-|16
TGTGCCAGCAGTTCCCGCGGACAGGGAGGGAGCGGGGAGCTGTTTTTT
CASSSRGQGGSGELFF
>TRBJ2-5|TRBD1|TRBV5-1|few|14
TGCGCCAGCAGCTTGGACAGGGGGCAAGAGACCCAGTACTTC
CASSLDRGQETQYF
>TRBJ2-1|TRBD2|TRBV5-1|-|15
TGCGCCAGCAGCATAATAGCGGGAGAGGGAAATGAGCAGTTCTTC
CASSIIAGEGNEQFF
>TRBJ1-1|TRBD1|TRBV9|-|13
TGTGCCAGCAGCGTAGGACAGGGTGATGAAGCTTTCTTT
CASSVGQGDEAFF